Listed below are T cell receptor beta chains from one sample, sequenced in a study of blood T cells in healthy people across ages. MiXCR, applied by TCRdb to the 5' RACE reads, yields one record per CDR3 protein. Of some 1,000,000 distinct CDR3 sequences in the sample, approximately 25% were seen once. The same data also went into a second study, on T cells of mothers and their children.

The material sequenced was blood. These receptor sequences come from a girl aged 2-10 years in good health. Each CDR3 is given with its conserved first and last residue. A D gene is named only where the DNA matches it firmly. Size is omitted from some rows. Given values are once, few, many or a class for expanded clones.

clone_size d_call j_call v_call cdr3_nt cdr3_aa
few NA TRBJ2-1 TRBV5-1 TGCGCCAGCAGACGCGACGGGGGTTGGGGCAATGAGCAGTTCTTC CASRRDGGWGNEQFF
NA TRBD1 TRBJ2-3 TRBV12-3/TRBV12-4 TGTGCCAGCAGTCGGGTTCAGGGGGAGACAGATACGCAGTATTTT CASSRVQGETDTQYF
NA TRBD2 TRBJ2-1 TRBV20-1 TGCAGTGCTAGGCTAGCGGGACTAGGCTATAATGAGCAGTTCTTC CSARLAGLGYNEQFF
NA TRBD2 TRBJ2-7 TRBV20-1 TGCAGTGCTAGAGAAACTAGCGGCGAGCAGTACTTC CSARETSGEQYF
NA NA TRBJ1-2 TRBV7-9 TGTGCCAGCAGCCCCTCCCAGGAGATGAAAATCTATGGCTACACCTTC CASSPSQEMKIYGYTF
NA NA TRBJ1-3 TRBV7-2 TGTGCCAGCAGCTTAAATCCCAGCAGCTCTGGAAACACCATATATTTT CASSLNPSSSGNTIYF
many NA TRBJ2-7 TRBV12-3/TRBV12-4 TGTGCCAGCAGTTTGGCCAGAAGCTCCTACGAGCAGTACTTC CASSLARSSYEQYF
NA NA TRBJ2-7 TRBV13 TGTGCCAGCAGCTCGGAGAGTAACGAGCAGTACTTC CASSSESNEQYF
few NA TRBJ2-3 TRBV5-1 TGCGCCAGCACCCTCACAGATACGCAGTATTTT CASTLTDTQYF
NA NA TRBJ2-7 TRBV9 TGTGCCAGCAGCCCTCGGACCGCAGATTCCTACGAGCAGTACTTC CASSPRTADSYEQYF
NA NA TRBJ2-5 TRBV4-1 TGCGCCAGCAGCCCGGCCAGGTTGGGGACCCAGTACTTC CASSPARLGTQYF
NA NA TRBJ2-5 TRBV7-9 TGTGCCAGCAGATTTGGAGGGAGCGGGACAAAAGAGACCCAGTACTTC CASRFGGSGTKETQYF
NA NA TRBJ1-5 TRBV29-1 TGCAGCGTCCTAGACCCCTTCGGTTACCAGCATTTT CSVLDPFGYQHF
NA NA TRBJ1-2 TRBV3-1 TGTGCCAGCAGCCAGGCTGTTCAGGGGTATGGCTACACCTTC CASSQAVQGYGYTF
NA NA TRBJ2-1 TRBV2 TGTGCCAGCAGTGATATTTCGCTGGGCGGGAATGAGCAGTTCTTC CASSDISLGGNEQFF
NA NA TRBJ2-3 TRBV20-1 TGCAGTGCTAGAATACTAGTCGATACGCAGTATTTT CSARILVDTQYF
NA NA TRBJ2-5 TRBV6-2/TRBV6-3 TGTGCCAGCAGAGATTTGGGGGGCGGTGAGGCAGAGACCCAGTACTTC CASRDLGGGEAETQYF
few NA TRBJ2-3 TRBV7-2 TGTGCCAGCAGCTTACAGGGGTCAGATACGCGGTATTTT CASSLQGSDTRYF